This is a list of T cell receptor beta chains from one sample in a study of STAT5B mutations in CD4+ large granular lymphocyte leukemia. Here immunoSEQ multiplex PCR was the method, and the copy in TCRdb shows in-frame clones only, minus some. This table holds tens of thousands of clones, about two thirds found once. Sample: CD4+ T cells from blood buffy coats. All receptors come from a human donor in good health. CDR3s include the opening cysteine and the closing phenylalanine or tryptophan. The D gene is left open where the match is weak. Some rows have no size entry. The others give once, few or many, or a class for an expanded clone.

v_call: TRBV11-3
j_call: TRBJ2-3
d_call: -
cdr3_length: 14
clone_size: few
cdr3_nt: TGTGCCAGCAGCCGTGGACCCATCACAGATACGCAGTATTTT
cdr3_aa: CASSRGPITDTQYF

v_call: TRBV18
j_call: TRBJ1-4
d_call: TRBD1
cdr3_length: 14
clone_size: -
cdr3_nt: TGTGCCAGCTCCGTACAGGGGATGGATGAAAAACTGTTTTTT
cdr3_aa: CASSVQGMDEKLFF

v_call: TRBV6-5
j_call: TRBJ1-3
d_call: -
cdr3_length: 14
clone_size: -
cdr3_nt: TGTGCCAGCAGGAGTGGGGGCCTTGGAAACACCATATATTTT
cdr3_aa: CASRSGGLGNTIYF

v_call: TRBV6-5
j_call: TRBJ1-1
d_call: -
cdr3_length: 15
clone_size: -
cdr3_nt: TGTGCCAGCAGTTACCCCTCTCAGGGGTACACTGAAGCTTTCTTT
cdr3_aa: CASSYPSQGYTEAFF

v_call: TRBV29-1
j_call: TRBJ2-6
d_call: TRBD1
cdr3_length: 18
clone_size: -
cdr3_nt: TGCAGCGTTTATGGGCCGGGACAGGGTGGGGCTGGGGCCAACGTCCTGACTTTC
cdr3_aa: CSVYGPGQGGAGANVLTF

v_call: TRBV7-2
j_call: TRBJ2-3
d_call: TRBD2
cdr3_length: 18
clone_size: -
cdr3_nt: TGTGCCAGCAGCTATAGAGCTAGCGGGCCGTCTACCACAGATACGCAGTATTTT
cdr3_aa: CASSYRASGPSTTDTQYF

v_call: TRBV2
j_call: TRBJ1-5
d_call: -
cdr3_length: 15
clone_size: once
cdr3_nt: TGTGCCAGCAGTGAGGGGGGCCTTAGCAATCAGCCCCAGCATTTT
cdr3_aa: CASSEGGLSNQPQHF

v_call: TRBV7-9
j_call: TRBJ1-3
d_call: -
cdr3_length: 14
clone_size: -
cdr3_nt: TGTGCCAGCAGTTTACTGGCAGCACTAAACACCATATATTTT
cdr3_aa: CASSLLAALNTIYF

v_call: TRBV4-1
j_call: TRBJ1-2
d_call: -
cdr3_length: 16
clone_size: -
cdr3_nt: TGCGCCAGCAGCCAAGCTCAGTTCGGCGGAGCCTATGGCTACACCTTC
cdr3_aa: CASSQAQFGGAYGYTF

v_call: TRBV5-8
j_call: TRBJ1-2
d_call: -
cdr3_length: 13
clone_size: once
cdr3_nt: TGTGCCAGCAGCTTGGGGGGGATCTATGGCTACACCTTC
cdr3_aa: CASSLGGIYGYTF

v_call: TRBV7-9
j_call: TRBJ1-6
d_call: -
cdr3_length: 14
clone_size: -
cdr3_nt: TGTGCCAGCAGTCCGGGACAAAATAATTCACCCCTCCACTTT
cdr3_aa: CASSPGQNNSPLHF

v_call: TRBV5-1
j_call: TRBJ2-1
d_call: TRBD2
cdr3_length: 14
clone_size: once
cdr3_nt: TGCGCCAGCAGATATTTAGCGGGAGGGCCGGAGCAGTTCTTC
cdr3_aa: CASRYLAGGPEQFF

v_call: TRBV28
j_call: TRBJ1-2
d_call: -
cdr3_length: 14
clone_size: -
cdr3_nt: TGTGCCAGCAGTCAAGGGAGACTTAACTATGGCTACACCTTC
cdr3_aa: CASSQGRLNYGYTF

v_call: TRBV29-1
j_call: TRBJ2-5
d_call: TRBD1
cdr3_length: 15
clone_size: -
cdr3_nt: TGCAGCGTTGCGTCCAGCAGGGGGCATCAAGAGACCCAGTACTTC
cdr3_aa: CSVASSRGHQETQYF

v_call: TRBV7-2
j_call: TRBJ1-2
d_call: -
cdr3_length: 16
clone_size: -
cdr3_nt: TGTGCCAGCAGCTTAGTGCAACAGGTTGCTAACTATGGCTACACCTTC
cdr3_aa: CASSLVQQVANYGYTF

v_call: TRBV11-3
j_call: TRBJ1-1
d_call: -
cdr3_length: 13
clone_size: -
cdr3_nt: TGTGCCAGCAGGACACCCCCGAGCACTGAAGCTTTCTTT
cdr3_aa: CASRTPPSTEAFF

v_call: TRBV7-2
j_call: TRBJ2-3
d_call: -
cdr3_length: 13
clone_size: -
cdr3_nt: TGTGCCAGCAGCTCTCGGACTACAGATACGCAGTATTTT
cdr3_aa: CASSSRTTDTQYF

v_call: TRBV27
j_call: TRBJ2-1
d_call: TRBD1
cdr3_length: 17
clone_size: -
cdr3_nt: TGTGCCAGCAGTTTTGGTAGGTGGGGACAGGGGGCGAATGAGCAGTTCTTC
cdr3_aa: CASSFGRWGQGANEQFF

v_call: TRBV11-3
j_call: TRBJ1-1
d_call: -
cdr3_length: 13
clone_size: -
cdr3_nt: TGTGCCAGCAGCTTATTTCGTCCGGGAGAGGCTTTCTTT
cdr3_aa: CASSLFRPGEAFF

v_call: TRBV10-3
j_call: TRBJ1-1
d_call: -
cdr3_length: 13
clone_size: -
cdr3_nt: TGTGCCATCAGCCTAGGGGAGAACACTGAAGCTTTCTTT
cdr3_aa: CAISLGENTEAFF

v_call: TRBV19
j_call: TRBJ2-3
d_call: -
cdr3_length: 14
clone_size: once
cdr3_nt: TGTGCCAGTAGTAAGAACTACCAGCCCGATACGCAGTATTTT
cdr3_aa: CASSKNYQPDTQYF

v_call: TRBV5-1
j_call: TRBJ2-1
d_call: TRBD1
cdr3_length: 17
clone_size: -
cdr3_nt: TGCGCCAGCAGCCCTAACAGGGGGCGTGGCTCCTACAATGAGCAGTTCTTC
cdr3_aa: CASSPNRGRGSYNEQFF

v_call: TRBV28
j_call: TRBJ2-7
d_call: -
cdr3_length: 15
clone_size: once
cdr3_nt: TGTGCCAGCAGTGCGGGCGGGACGGTCTCCTACGAGCAGTACTTC
cdr3_aa: CASSAGGTVSYEQYF

v_call: TRBV6-1
j_call: TRBJ2-7
d_call: TRBD2
cdr3_length: 18
clone_size: -
cdr3_nt: TGTGCCAGCAGTGCTAGGACTAGTTCACTCTTAATGCCCTACGAGCAGTACTTC
cdr3_aa: CASSARTSSLLMPYEQYF

v_call: TRBV6-5
j_call: TRBJ1-2
d_call: TRBD1
cdr3_length: 15
clone_size: -
cdr3_nt: TGTGCCAGCAGTTCAGGACAGGGGCTAGGCTATGGCTACACCTTC
cdr3_aa: CASSSGQGLGYGYTF

v_call: TRBV28
j_call: TRBJ1-4
d_call: TRBD1
cdr3_length: 15
clone_size: once
cdr3_nt: TGTGCCAGCAGACTGACAGGGGGGGTTAATGAAAAACTGTTTTTT
cdr3_aa: CASRLTGGVNEKLFF

v_call: TRBV6-6
j_call: TRBJ2-2
d_call: -
cdr3_length: 12
clone_size: -
cdr3_nt: TGTGCCAGCAGTTACTCCCAAGGGGAGCTGTTTTTT
cdr3_aa: CASSYSQGELFF